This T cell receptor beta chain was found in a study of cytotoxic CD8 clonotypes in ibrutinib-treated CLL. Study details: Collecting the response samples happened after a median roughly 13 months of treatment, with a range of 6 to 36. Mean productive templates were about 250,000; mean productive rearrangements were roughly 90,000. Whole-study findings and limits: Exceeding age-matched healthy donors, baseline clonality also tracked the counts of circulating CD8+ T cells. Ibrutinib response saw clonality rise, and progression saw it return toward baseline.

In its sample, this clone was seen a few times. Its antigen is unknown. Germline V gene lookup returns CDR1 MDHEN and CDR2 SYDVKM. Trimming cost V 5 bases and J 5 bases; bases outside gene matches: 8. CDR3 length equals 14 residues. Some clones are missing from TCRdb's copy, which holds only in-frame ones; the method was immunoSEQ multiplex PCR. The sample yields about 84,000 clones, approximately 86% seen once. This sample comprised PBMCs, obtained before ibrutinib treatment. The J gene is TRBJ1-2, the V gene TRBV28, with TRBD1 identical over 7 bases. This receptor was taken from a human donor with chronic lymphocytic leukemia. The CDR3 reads CASSIPGQPYGYTF. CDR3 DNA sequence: TGTGCCAGCAGTATCCCGGGACAGCCATATGGCTACACCTTC.